This TCR beta chain was found in a study of cytomegalovirus exposure and HLA in healthy donors. Notes on the study in general: CMV antigen specificity of a few CMV-associated chains was confirmed in vitro. In an earlier analysis, productive rearrangement rates for most beta V segments clustered near 87% or 30%. As immune exposure information, only CMV serostatus was available.

60 Vbeta and 13 Jbeta primers were used in PCR. Sequenced by immunoSEQ multiplex PCR; TCRdb stores in-frame clones only, minus some. The table lists 170,000 or so clones, less than 90% of them singletons. The table lists this clone with a count of one. The antigen is not known. Sequencing was carried out using PBMCs. The receptor comes from a male donor in good health and CMV-seropositive.

The CDR3 loop reads CATSGGTGVNEQFF. In nucleotides, the CDR3 is TGTGCCACCAGCGGCGGGACAGGGGTCAATGAGCAGTTCTTC. The chain combines TRBV15 with TRBJ2-1, with 10 nucleotides matching TRBD1. The trim removed 5 bases at V and 6 bases at J, leaving 4 bases unmatched. CDR3 length: 14 residues. Germline V gene sequence: CDR1 LNHNV, CDR2 YYDKDF (reference sequence).